The sequence of this TCR beta chain was determined in a study of cytomegalovirus exposure and HLA in healthy donors. Notes on the study in general: Among the CMV-associated chains, three were confirmed in vitro as specific for CMV antigens.

The germline V gene has CDR1 MNHNS and CDR2 SASEGT. CDR3 size: 13 residues. V was shortened by 3 bases and J by 5 bases, with 10 bases between the two germline ends. Remarks on this clone: Its antigen is still unknown.

In the PCR, 60 Vbeta and 13 Jbeta primers were used. Method: immunoSEQ multiplex PCR; TCRdb's copy keeps in-frame clones and lacks some. Seen here are 180,000 or so clones, around three quarters observed once, and the top ten hold less than 2.5%. The chain carries TRBV6-1 and TRBJ2-5; a possible D gene is TRBD2 (5 bases). This clonotype was obtained from a woman aged 50 to 60 in good health and CMV-seronegative. The sequencing sample was made of PBMCs. CDR3 residues: CASSERRRETQYF. The CDR3 nucleotides are TGTGCCAGCAGTGAGCGGAGGCGGGAGACCCAGTACTTC.